This passage covers 20 T cell receptor beta chains from one sample sequenced in a study of lymphopenia after photon versus proton radiotherapy. The data were produced by immunoSEQ multiplex PCR, yet TCRdb's version contains in-frame clones alone and is incomplete. This repertoire shows about 160,000 clones, less than 90% found once; its top ten account for about 4.4%. This sample comprised peripheral blood, obtained from a patient treated with photon-based radiotherapy. These receptors all come from a man in his fifties or sixties with gastric cancer.

This chain connects TRBV5-8 to TRBJ1-5; D gene unclear. V lost 0 bases to trimming and J lost 4 bases, with 8 bases between them. The CDR3 loop spans 14 amino acids. Germline-derived CDR1 and CDR2 are SGHTS and YDEGEE. CDR3 region: CASSLETGNQPQHF. The CDR3 coding sequence is TGTGCCAGCAGCTTGGAGACGGGGAATCAGCCCCAGCATTTT.

J is TRBJ2-3 and V is TRBV7-3; no reliable D call. The CDR3 runs 17 residues. The germline V and J ends were trimmed by 5 bases and 8 bases, with 26 bases remaining between them. Germline V lookup: CDR1 SGHTA, CDR2 FQGTGA. CDR3 coding DNA: TGTGCCAGCAGCACATCGGCCGCCGAAGGCCCATTTGGTACGCAGTATTTT. Protein: CASSTSAAEGPFGTQYF.

This clone was found once. V is TRBV5-4 and J is TRBJ2-6; D might be TRBD1 (6 bases). The CDR3 consists of 19 residues. V lost 4 bases, J lost 4 bases, and 24 bases lay in between. Germline V gene data show CDR1 as SGHNT and CDR2 as YYREEE (reference sequence). DNA of the CDR3: TGTGCCAGCAGCCCTGGGTCTGGCAGGGGAAGGTCCGGGGCCAACGTCCTGACTTTC. Residues: CASSPGSGRGRSGANVLTF.

The V call is TRBV7-9, the J call TRBJ1-1; no reliable D call. Germline V gives CDR1 SEHNR, CDR2 FQNEAQ (reference sequence). The CDR3 contains 16 residues. Trimming cost V 2 bases and J 3 bases, with 16 bases left between them. The CDR3 coding sequence is TGTGCCAGCAGCTTACAAGGAGGGCGAGGGCACACTGAAGCTTTCTTT. Translated, it gives CASSLQGGRGHTEAFF.

CDR3 loop: CASSLEGRANYGYTF. CDR3 coding DNA: TGTGCCAGCAGCTTGGAAGGGAGGGCTAACTATGGCTACACCTTC. The gene calls are TRBV5-4 and TRBJ1-2; D is unclear. CDR1 is SGHNT, CDR2 YYREEE, per germline (reference sequence). The V and J ends lost 0 bases and 0 bases respectively, with 9 bases between them. CDR3 size: 15 residues.

The chain combines TRBV29-1 with TRBJ1-4, with D unclear. Germline V gene lookup returns CDR1 SQVTM and CDR2 ANQGSEA. CDR3 size: 13 residues. V lost 6 bases and J 0 bases, leaving 8 bases between the germline ends. For the CDR3, the DNA is TGCAGCGTGAGAGTTGCAACTAATGAAAAACTGTTTTTT. Its translation: CSVRVATNEKLFF.

Comment on this clone: Other nucleotide sequences in the sample specify the same CDR3. The rearrangement joins TRBV14 to TRBJ1-2, with 10 bases identical to TRBD1. V shed 8 bases and J 4 bases; nucleotides not matched to a gene: 4. The CDR3 extends over 13 amino acids. Germline loops: CDR1 SGHDN, CDR2 FVKESK. The DNA of the CDR3 is TGTGCCAGCCAACGGGACAGGGGCTATGGCTACACCTTC. Protein: CASQRDRGYGYTF.

The chain recombines TRBV7-2 with TRBJ2-1, with 10 nucleotides matching TRBD2. Trimming removed 7 bases from V and 7 bases from J; junction bases left unmatched: 7. From germline, CDR1 is SGHTA and CDR2 FQGNSA. This CDR3 is 14 amino acids long. In DNA, the CDR3 is TGTGCCAGCATCAGAGCGGGAGGGCTGAATGAGCAGTTCTTC. Its protein product is CASIRAGGLNEQFF.

The rearrangement joins TRBV2 to TRBJ1-1, with TRBD1 matching over 11 bases. Looked up from germline, CDR1 is SNHLY and CDR2 is FYNNEI. With V trimmed by 6 bases and J by 4 bases, 4 bases remained unmatched. CDR3 size: 14 residues. CDR3 amino acids: CASSRTGGTTEAFF. The DNA for the CDR3 is TGTGCCAGCAGCAGGACAGGGGGCACCACTGAAGCTTTCTTT.

This clone occurred once. The chain combines TRBV5-6 with TRBJ2-5, with a weak D call TRBD2 (5 bases). The CDR3 sequence is 16 residues long. Germline V gene lookup returns CDR1 SGHDT and CDR2 YYEEEE. Trimming removed 2 bases from V and 0 bases from J, with 14 bases in between. This chain's CDR3 is CASSFFAGPYQETQYF. The CDR3 region has the DNA TGTGCCAGCAGCTTTTTCGCGGGCCCGTACCAAGAGACCCAGTACTTC.

This clone was observed a single time. The same CDR3 is also encoded by other DNA sequences in this sample. The V call is TRBV29-1, the J call TRBJ1-2; D unclear. The V gene's germline CDR1 is SQVTM and CDR2 ANQGSEA. The CDR3 is 12 residues long. V dropped 4 bases and J dropped 3 bases, with 9 bases sitting between them. This chain's CDR3 is CSVGRGDYGYTF. CDR3 DNA sequence: TGCAGCGTTGGTCGGGGTGACTATGGCTACACCTTC.

The chain carries TRBV19 and TRBJ2-1, with 7 bases aligning to TRBD2. The ends lost 1 base at V and 4 bases at J; junction bases unmatched: 1. The CDR3 runs to 14 residues. The germline V gene has CDR1 LNHDA and CDR2 SQIVND (reference sequence). This CDR3 reads CASSIVSGYNEQFF. DNA of the CDR3: TGTGCCAGTAGTATAGTTAGCGGGTACAATGAGCAGTTCTTC. The full variable domain, its missing parts supplied by reference TRBV19 and TRBJ2-1, is DGGITQSPKYLFRKEGQNVTLSCEQNLNHDAMYWYRQDPGQGLRLIYYSQIVNDFQKGDIAEGYSVSREKKESFPLTVTSAQKNPTAFYLCASSIVSGYNEQFFGPGTRLTVL.

The chain combines TRBV11-3 with TRBJ2-1; 7 bases map to TRBD1. CDR1 is SGHNT, CDR2 YENEEA, per germline. The V gene end was trimmed by 5 bases and the J gene end by 6 bases; junction bases not matched to a gene: 10. The CDR3 runs 15 residues. CDR3 nucleotides: TGTGCCAGCAGCCCACAACCGGGACAGTTCAATGAGCAGTTCTTC. Amino acids: CASSPQPGQFNEQFF.

The chain couples TRBV5-1 to TRBJ1-2; D is unresolved. V gave up 1 base and J gave up 8 bases, with 12 bases separating them. Germline CDR1 SGHRS, CDR2 YFSETQ. The CDR3 spans 13 residues. The CDR3 here is CASSLSWNDGYTF. DNA for the CDR3: TGCGCCAGCAGCTTGAGCTGGAACGACGGCTACACCTTC.

The chain joins TRBV7-2 to TRBJ2-1, with D perhaps given as TRBD1 or TRBD2 (5 bases each). This CDR3 has 14 amino acids. V dropped 1 base and J dropped 8 bases, with 12 bases sitting between them. Germline lookup yields CDR1 SGHTA and CDR2 FQGNSA. The chain's CDR3 is CASSLDGTLDEQFF. The CDR3 bases are TGTGCCAGCAGCTTAGATGGGACCCTCGATGAGCAGTTCTTC.

This clone was observed a few times. The rearrangement joins TRBV4-2 to TRBJ2-7; 9 bases are a match to TRBD1. The CDR3 contains 15 residues. Losses at the gene ends were 0 bases for V and 7 bases for J; bases not matched to a gene: 7. Germline CDR1 reads LGHNA; CDR2 reads YNFKEQ. CDR3 region: CASSQDGTGGEEQYF. In DNA form, the CDR3 reads TGTGCCAGCAGCCAAGATGGTACAGGGGGCGAAGAGCAGTACTTC.

This clone occurred once. This chain links TRBV7-7 with TRBJ2-1; TRBD1 is a possible D gene (6 bases). Between the trimmed V and J ends, which lost 5 bases and 9 bases, there was a span of 14 bases. There are 13 residues in the CDR3. The germline CDR1 and CDR2 sequences are SSHAT and FNYEAQ (reference sequence). CDR3 in amino acids: CASSIRRDTEQFF. The CDR3, as DNA: TGTGCCAGCAGCATTCGCAGGGACACTGAGCAGTTCTTC. The full variable domain, with the rest looked up from reference TRBV7-7 and TRBJ2-1, is GAGVSQSPRYKVTKRGQDVTLRCDPISSHATLYWYQQALGQGPEFLTYFNYEAQPDKSGLPSDRFSAERPEGSISTLTIQRTEQRDSAMYRCASSIRRDTEQFFGPGTRLTVL.

The CDR3 is CASSRRGGAYEQYF. In DNA form, the CDR3 reads TGTGCCAGCAGCCGCAGGGGGGGGGCTTACGAGCAGTACTTC. The chain couples TRBV14 to TRBJ2-7; D possibly uses TRBD1 or TRBD2 (7 bases each). The CDR3 covers 14 residues. Germline-derived CDR1 and CDR2 are SGHDN and FVKESK. Trimming took off 4 bases at V and 4 bases at J, with 14 bases between the two ends.

This chain links TRBV7-6 with TRBJ1-5; 11 nucleotides line up with TRBD1. Per the germline V gene, CDR1 is SGHVS and CDR2 is FNYEAQ. The CDR3 covers 17 residues. J lost 3 bases, V lost 5 bases, and 9 bases had no gene match. CDR3 in DNA: TGTGCCAGCAGCAAACAAGGGACAGGGGGGACCAATCAGCCCCAGCATTTT. Translating gives CASSKQGTGGTNQPQHF. The full variable domain, completed using reference TRBV7-6 and TRBJ1-5, is GAGVSQSPRYKVTKRGQDVALRCDPISGHVSLYWYRQALGQGPEFLTYFNYEAQQDKSGLPNDRFSAERPEGSISTLTIQRTEQRDSAMYRCASSKQGTGGTNQPQHFGDGTRLSIL.

Note on this clone: Other DNA sequences in the sample encode the same CDR3. V is TRBV5-1 and J is TRBJ1-5, with D maybe TRBD1 (6 bases). The CDR3 runs 14 residues. V was cut by 2 bases and J by 2 bases, with 8 bases left in between. Looked up from germline, CDR1 is SGHRS and CDR2 is YFSETQ. CDR3 coding DNA: TGCGCCAGCAGCTTACAGGGTGGCAATCAGCCCCAGCATTTT. The encoded protein is CASSLQGGNQPQHF.